This entry lists 26 T cell receptor beta chains sequenced from one sample in a study of immune heterogeneity within non-small cell lung tumors. Per sample, about 0.55 ug of bulk tumor genomic DNA was the template used. Widely spaced biopsies, several per primary tumor, were obtained at surgery. Curative surgery was undertaken by patients, who had untreated, newly diagnosed non-small cell lung cancer. Multiplex PCR with 32 V and 13 J primers amplified TCR beta CDR3. TCRdb ran MiXCR on the multiplex PCR reads and lists one entry per CDR3 protein. Among about 4,600 distinct CDR3 sequences listed, about 40% were seen once. Sequencing was carried out using lung tumor tissue. The receptors stem from a woman in her forties or fifties with non-small cell lung cancer.

Comment on this clonotype: A read error may account for a junction end that differs from germline. The chain combines TRBV19 with TRBJ1-5, with unresolved D. The CDR3 consists of 16 residues. Germline loops: CDR1 LNHDA, CDR2 SQIVND (reference sequence). The CDR3 coding sequence is TGTGCCAGTAGTACCCTGGTTGCCCGGACGGCACAGCCCCATCATTTT. Encoded protein: CASSTLVARTAQPHHF.

Sample share makes this clonotype medium-sized. The chain has TRBV6-1 and TRBJ1-2; D may be TRBD1 (5 bases). Germline assignment: CDR1 MNHNS and CDR2 SASEGT. Trimming left V 6 bases short and J 0 bases short, with 14 bases between. The CDR3 runs to 15 residues. This CDR3 is CASRLDSTSNYGYTF. The CDR3 region has the DNA TGTGCCAGCAGACTCGACAGCACTTCTAACTATGGCTACACCTTC.

On this clonotype: Since a much larger clone is just one base distant, this may be a read error. The chain uses TRBV28 and TRBJ2-1; tentatively, D is TRBD2 (5 bases). Germline CDR1 is MDHEN and CDR2 is SYDVKM. The CDR3 is 18 residues long. This CDR3 is CASSFPLALHEPYNDQFF. DNA of the CDR3: TGTGCCAGCAGTTTTCCCCTAGCCCTCCACGAACCCTACAATGATCAGTTCTTC.

This clonotype showed up just once. The gene calls are TRBV19 and TRBJ1-3; D unresolved. The CDR3 extends over 12 amino acids. CDR1 and CDR2 from the germline V gene are LNHDA and SQIVND (reference sequence). Trimming left V 7 bases short and J 3 bases short, with 7 bases between. The chain's CDR3 is CASTPGGNTIYF. DNA of the CDR3: TGTGCCAGTACTCCAGGTGGAAACACCATATATTTT.

In regard to this clonotype: This may come from a read error, since a much larger clone is one base off. This chain uses TRBV5-6 with TRBJ1-1; the D is unclear. The CDR3 loop spans 17 amino acids. Germline V gives CDR1 SGHDT, CDR2 YYEEEE. CDR3 bases: TGTGCCAGCGAACTATTCGCCGATGGGGAACGGAACACTGAAGCTCTCTTT. Encoded protein: CASELFADGERNTEALF. Using reference TRBV5-6 and TRBJ1-1 for the parts outside the CDR3, the full variable domain is DAGVTQSPTHLIKTRGQQVTLRCSPKSGHDTVSWYQQALGQGPQFIFQYYEEEERQRGNFPDRFSGHQFPNYSSELNVNALLLGDSALYLCASELFADGERNTEALFGQGTRLTVV.

This clonotype is deemed medium-sized (0.01 to 0.1%). The rearrangement joins TRBV5-1 to TRBJ1-1, with TRBD1 matching 8 bases. V gave up 8 bases and J gave up 5 bases; unmatched junction bases: 8. This CDR3 region has 13 residues. CDR1 and CDR2 from the germline V gene are SGHRS and YFSETQ. The DNA of the CDR3 is TGCGCCAGTCGTGCAGGGGGCTTTACTGAAGCTTTCTTT. The encoded protein is CASRAGGFTEAFF.

In nucleotides, the CDR3 is TGCGCCAGCAGTCCTGGCACAGATACGCAGTATTTT. It codes for CASSPGTDTQYF. The gene calls are TRBV5-1 and TRBJ2-3; D remains unclear. V gave up 5 bases and J gave up 1 base, with 5 bases separating them. CDR3 length: 12 residues. Germline V gene lookup returns CDR1 SGHRS and CDR2 YFSETQ.

This clonotype is medium-sized within its sample. This chain joins TRBV20-1 and TRBJ1-5; 7 bases fit TRBD1. CDR1 and CDR2 from the germline V gene are DFQATT and SNEGSKA (reference sequence). The CDR3 extends over 12 amino acids. Trimming cost V 5 bases and J 2 bases; bases outside gene matches: 0. CDR3 coding DNA: TGCAGTGCTGGACAGGGCAATCAGCCCCAGCATTTT. This encodes CSAGQGNQPQHF.

This clonotype is termed medium-sized. The V and J genes are TRBV9 and TRBJ2-3, with 12 bases lining up with TRBD1. Germline loops: CDR1 SGDLS, CDR2 YYNGEE. The V and J ends lost 4 bases and 8 bases, in that order; junction bases with no gene match: 8. This CDR3 comprises 15 residues. DNA for the CDR3: TGTGCCAGCAGCTCCGCGGGACAGGGGGCTTCTACGCAGTATTTT. Translating gives CASSSAGQGASTQYF.

The CDR3 protein is CASSWEDGQYF. The CDR3 bases are TGTGCCAGCAGTTGGGAGGACGGGCAGTACTTC. The rearrangement uses TRBV6-9 and TRBJ2-7, with D tentatively TRBD2 (6 bases). Trimming shortened V by 4 bases and J by 9 bases, and 10 bases separated the two germline ends. This CDR3 has 11 residues. Germline CDR1 and CDR2: MNHGY and SVAAGI.

This chain uses TRBV18 with TRBJ2-7, with TRBD2 identical over 8 bases. The CDR3 contains 14 residues. V dropped 8 bases and J dropped 2; count of bases not matched to a gene: 8. Germline values: CDR1 KGHSH, CDR2 LQKENI. Written as DNA, the CDR3 is TGTGCCAGCACAGCGGGGGCACCGACCTACGAGCAGTACTTC. This encodes CASTAGAPTYEQYF.

As concerns this clonotype: Its ends do not fully match the called genes, so a read error is possible. The chain links TRBV20-1 to TRBJ2-7; 7 bases fit TRBD1. The CDR3 is made up of 12 amino acids. Germline V gives CDR1 DFQATT, CDR2 SNEGSKA (reference sequence). The CDR3 bases are TGCATTGCTAGATACCGGGACAGCGAGCAGTCCTTC. As protein: CIARYRDSEQSF.

This clonotype counts as large. The V and J genes are TRBV7-6 and TRBJ2-7; D uncertain. Trimming removed 4 bases from V and 6 bases from J, with 13 bases in between. The germline V gene encodes CDR1 SGHVS and CDR2 FNYEAQ. The CDR3 extends over 13 amino acids. CDR3 coding DNA: TGTGCCAGCAGCTCCCAGCCCTCAAGCGAGCAGTACTTC. Protein product: CASSSQPSSEQYF.

This clonotype is labeled medium-sized. V gene TRBV19 combines with J gene TRBJ2-2; D call uncertain. V lost 10 bases and J 0 bases, leaving 21 bases between the germline ends. The CDR3 consists of 17 residues. Looked up from germline, CDR1 is LNHDA and CDR2 is SQIVND (reference sequence). The CDR3 DNA reads TGTGCCACTCAAGCGACCGGGCGGATGGCGAACACCGGGGAGCTGTTTTTT. It translates to CATQATGRMANTGELFF.

This clonotype is medium-sized within its sample. The chain employs TRBV6-2 or TRBV6-3 and TRBJ2-7; 9 positions match TRBD2. Germline V gives CDR1 MNHEY, CDR2 SVGEGT. Losses at the gene ends were 2 bases for V and 0 bases for J; bases not matched to a gene: 5. This CDR3 spans 16 amino acids. CDR3 amino acids: CASSYLSGRVSYEQYF. CDR3 sequence (DNA): TGTGCCAGCAGTTACCTTAGCGGGAGAGTCTCCTACGAGCAGTACTTC.

The chain recombines TRBV2 with TRBJ2-7, with 9 bases aligning to TRBD2. The CDR3 spans 14 residues. V lost 4 bases, J lost 4 bases, and 5 bases stayed unmatched. Germline CDR1 SNHLY, CDR2 FYNNEI. The CDR3 reads CASSGLAEYYEQYF. In nucleotides, the CDR3 is TGTGCCAGCAGTGGACTAGCGGAATATTACGAGCAGTACTTC.

In the case of this clonotype: A much larger clone sits a single nucleotide away, making a read error possible. V gene TRBV28 combines with J gene TRBJ1-1, with no clear D. This CDR3 region has 15 residues. CDR1 and CDR2 from the germline V gene are MDHEN and SYDVKM. The chain's CDR3 is CAGSSGGRMNTEAFF. Here the CDR3 DNA reads TGTGCCGGCAGTTCGGGAGGACGCATGAACACTGAAGCTTTCTTT.

Remarks on this clonotype: This may be a read error: a much more frequent sequence differs by one nucleotide. The rearrangement links TRBV27 to TRBJ2-7; D not resolved. The CDR3 covers 9 residues. The germline gives CDR1 MNHEY, CDR2 SMNVEV (reference sequence). The CDR3 loop is CSSKLHRIF. CDR3 DNA sequence: TGTTCCAGCAAACTTCACCGAATCTTC.

V gene TRBV11-2 combines with J gene TRBJ2-3; D gene unclear. The germline CDR1 and CDR2 sequences are SGHAT and FQNNGV. With 2 bases removed from V and 2 bases from J, the gap between germline ends came to 8 bases. CDR3 length: 14 amino acids. This CDR3 reads CASSLYGPTDTQYF. CDR3 coding DNA: TGTGCCAGCAGCTTATACGGCCCCACAGATACGCAGTATTTT.

By sample share, this clonotype is medium-sized. The rearrangement links TRBV4-1 to TRBJ2-7; D is perhaps TRBD1 (6 bases). V lost 4 bases and J lost 0, with 16 bases in between. The CDR3 runs 16 residues. Germline V CDR1 and CDR2: MGHRA, YSYEKL. The CDR3 coding sequence is TGCGCCAGCAGCCGAGAACAGGGTGTCTTCTCCTACGAGCAGTACTTC. Protein sequence: CASSREQGVFSYEQYF.

This clonotype counts as large. The chain joins TRBV2 to TRBJ2-2; TRBD1 might be the D (6 bases). V lost 1 base and J 8 bases, leaving 14 bases between the germline ends. From germline, CDR1 is SNHLY and CDR2 FYNNEI. This CDR3 is 15 amino acids long. CDR3 region: CASSEEYRVGGELFF. The CDR3 DNA reads TGTGCCAGCAGTGAAGAGTACAGGGTCGGAGGGGAGCTGTTTTTT.

This clonotype is labeled medium-sized. The chain links TRBV6-2 or TRBV6-3 to TRBJ1-2, with 7 bases fitting TRBD1. Germline trimming cut 6 bases from V and 10 bases from J; bases unmatched to any gene: 14. Germline V lookup: CDR1 MNHEY, CDR2 SVGEGT. The CDR3 extends over 14 amino acids. The CDR3 bases are TGTGCCAGCAGAGCTGCCGGGACAGCCATTAACTACACCTTC. Protein: CASRAAGTAINYTF.

This clonotype was observed a few times. A much larger clone lies a single base off, so this may be a read error. The chain's CDR3 is CAISPDGLNTEAFF. As DNA, the CDR3 is TGTGCCATCAGTCCGGACGGCTTGAACACTGAAGCTTTCTTT. This rearrangement joins TRBV2 to TRBJ1-1; D remains unclear. Germline CDR1 is SNHLY and CDR2 is FYNNEI. This CDR3 comprises 14 residues.

Concerning this clonotype: This may arise from a read error, as a much more abundant clone is one base away. The chain couples TRBV9 to TRBJ1-2, with D perhaps TRBD1 (5 bases). The CDR3 length is 13 residues. Germline values: CDR1 SGDLS, CDR2 YYNGEE. The CDR3 nucleotides are TGTTCCAGCTCACCGACCCCCAGGGAAGGCTACACCTTC. This gives the protein CSSSPTPREGYTF.

This chain uses TRBV11-3 with TRBJ2-1; perhaps TRBD2 as D (6 bases). This CDR3 spans 15 amino acids. Germline V lookup: CDR1 SGHNT, CDR2 YENEEA. V was cut by 3 bases and J by 4 bases, with 13 bases left in between. CDR3 amino acids: CASSFIPGVYNEQFF. As DNA, the CDR3 is TGTGCCAGCAGCTTCATTCCGGGGGTGTACAATGAGCAGTTCTTC.

In its sample, this clonotype is medium-sized. The chain joins TRBV30 to TRBJ2-3; TRBD1 matches 7 bases. Germline CDR1 and CDR2: GTSNPN and SVGIG (reference sequence). The CDR3 spans 12 residues. V shed 6 bases, J shed 4 bases, and the junction held 4 bases outside the gene matches. CDR3 DNA sequence: TGTGCCTGTAGACAGGGACCAGATACGCAGTATTTT. It translates to CACRQGPDTQYF.